A single sample gave rise to the 19 T cell receptor beta chains below, sequenced in a study of tumor and adjacent non-tumor tissue in lung cancer. A modified ARM-PCR protocol with three rounds of nested PCR amplified TCRbeta. TCRdb fed the multiplex PCR reads into MiXCR, producing one record per CDR3 protein. The sample lists 75,000 to 95,000 distinct CDR3 sequences; approximately 77% were seen once. RNA was extracted from bulk tissue without any cell sorting. The source material was lung tumor tissue. The receptors here all came from a woman in her thirties or forties with non-small cell lung cancer.

J is TRBJ1-2 and V is TRBV29-1; TRBD1 agrees at 11 bases. The CDR3 contains 13 residues. The germline gives CDR1 SQVTM, CDR2 ANQGSEA. Trimming at V came to 5 bases and at J to 8 bases, leaving 7 bases not matched to a gene. The CDR3 coding sequence is TGCAGCGTTATCGGACAGGGGGCGAACGGCTACACCTTC. It is translated as CSVIGQGANGYTF. Together with reference TRBV29-1 and TRBJ1-2, the CDR3 gives the full variable domain: SAVISQKPSRDICQRGTSLTIQCQVDSQVTMMFWYRQQPGQSLTLIATANQGSEATYESGFVIDKFPISRPNLTFSTLTVSNMSPEDSSIYLCSVIGQGANGYTFGSGTRLTVV.

Details on this clonotype: The junction does not match germline at one end; this may be a read error. V usage is TRBV14 and J usage is TRBJ2-6; TRBD1 is a possible D gene (5 bases). This CDR3 region has 15 residues. The germline CDR1 and CDR2 sequences are SGHDN and FVKESK. The CDR3 DNA follows: TGCGCCAGCAGCCCCAGAGGCTCTGGGGCCAACATCCTGACTTTC. Translation: CASSPRGSGANILTF.

Comment on this clonotype: The junction and the germline gene differ at one end; a read error may be behind it. V usage is TRBV5-4 and J usage is TRBJ1-1, with D perhaps TRBD1 (6 bases). This CDR3 spans 14 amino acids. The germline V gene has CDR1 SGHNT and CDR2 YYREEE (reference sequence). The CDR3 here is CASSLWGLGTEAFF. The CDR3 DNA is TGTGCCAGTAGCTTATGGGGGCTGGGCACTGAAGCTTTCTTT.

Comments on this clonotype: Its ends do not fully match the called genes, so a read error is possible. The rearrangement links TRBV11-1 to TRBJ2-7; 7 positions match TRBD1. The CDR3 consists of 14 residues. The germline CDR1 and CDR2 sequences are SGHAT and FQDESV (reference sequence). As DNA, the CDR3 is TGTGTCAGCAGCTTAGAGACAGGGACCTACGAGCAGAATTTC. Translated: CVSSLETGTYEQNF.

As regards this clonotype: Relative to the germline gene, one junction end is altered; a read error may explain this. The V and J genes are TRBV12-3 or TRBV12-4 and TRBJ2-1, with D perhaps matching TRBD2 (5 bases). The CDR3 spans 12 residues. The DNA for the CDR3 is TGTGCCAGCAGTACGACGGAAAGGGAGCTGTTCTTC. Translating it yields CASSTTERELFF.

This clonotype was seen just once. This clone may be a read error of a much larger clone one base away. The J gene is TRBJ2-5, the V gene TRBV20-1, with D tentatively TRBD1 (5 bases). Trimming removed 0 bases from V and 9 bases from J, with 11 bases in between. CDR1 and CDR2 from the germline V gene are DFQATT and SNEGSKA (reference sequence). The CDR3 has 12 residues. In DNA, the CDR3 is TGCAGTGCTAGAGACCGACGCAGGGCCCAGTACTTC. Encoded protein: CSARDRRRAQYF.

The chain employs TRBV2 and TRBJ1-5; perhaps TRBD2 as D (5 bases). The end of the DNA aligns better with TRBJ2-3, so the J call may be wrong. Germline V gene lookup returns CDR1 SNHLY and CDR2 FYNNEI. This CDR3 comprises 14 residues. CDR3 residues: CASRPESSNQPQYF. The DNA for the CDR3 is TGTGCCAGCAGACCCGAGTCTAGCAATCAGCCCCAGTATTTT.

On this clonotype itself: The germline gene is not matched at one end of the junction; a read error may be the cause. The genes are TRBV6-1 and TRBJ1-6, with D hard to call. Germline-derived CDR1 and CDR2 are MNHNS and SASEGT. CDR3 size: 16 residues. The CDR3 reads CASNEEGSRYNSPLRF. DNA for the CDR3: TGTGCCAGCAATGAAGAGGGAAGCCGCTATAATTCACCCCTCCGCTTT.

This clonotype was recorded once. The V gene is TRBV29-1, the J gene TRBJ1-1; possible D gene TRBD1, 6 bases. The germline V gene encodes CDR1 SQVTM and CDR2 ANQGSEA. The CDR3 totals 13 residues. CDR3 in amino acids: CRVTQGGVTEAFF. CDR3 coding DNA: TGCAGGGTGACACAGGGAGGAGTCACTGAAGCTTTCTTT. Complete variable domain (other parts from reference TRBV29-1 and TRBJ1-1): SAVISQKPSRDICQRGTSLTIQCQVDSQVTMMFWYRQQPGQSLTLIATANQGSEATYESGFVIDKFPISRPNLTFSTLTVSNMSPEDSSIYLCRVTQGGVTEAFFGQGTRLTVV.

Concerning this clonotype itself: A read error may explain this, as a much larger clone is one base away. The chain employs TRBV5-1 and TRBJ2-5; TRBD2 might be the D (6 bases). Looked up from germline, CDR1 is SGHRS and CDR2 is YFSETQ. This CDR3 region has 15 residues. CDR3 loop: CVSSSGRGGQETQYF. The DNA for the CDR3 is TGCGTCAGCAGCTCTGGAAGGGGAGGCCAAGAGACCCAGTACTTC.

This clonotype was detected ten times or more. The chain joins TRBV4-1 to TRBJ1-6; D is unclear. Germline loops: CDR1 MGHRA, CDR2 YSYEKL. V lost 5 bases to trimming and J lost 5 bases, with 4 bases between them. The CDR3 runs to 12 residues. The CDR3 spells CASSLHNSPLHF. Written as DNA, the CDR3 is TGCGCCAGCAGCTTACATAATTCACCCCTCCACTTT.

About this clonotype itself: As the CDR3 is not closed by the conserved phenylalanine or tryptophan, this likely results from a read error. The chain employs TRBV5-4 and TRBJ1-5; D perhaps matches TRBD1 (6 bases). Germline V gene data show CDR1 as SGHNT and CDR2 as YYREEE (reference sequence). This CDR3 is 12 amino acids long. CDR3 bases: TGTGCTTGGTGGGGGGCAGGTCGGCCCCAGCATTCT. Amino acids: CAWWGAGRPQHS.

This clonotype was recorded many times. The chain carries TRBV5-1 and TRBJ2-3; TRBD2 aligns across 7 bases. V was pared by 1 base and J by 2 bases, with 4 bases of the junction left unmatched. This CDR3 spans 15 amino acids. Germline V gene lookup returns CDR1 SGHRS and CDR2 YFSETQ. The CDR3 coding sequence is TGCGCCAGCAGCTTGCGGACTAGTAACACAGATACGCAGTATTTT. This gives the protein CASSLRTSNTDTQYF.

A word on this clonotype: This could be a read error, since a much larger clone is one nucleotide away. This rearrangement joins TRBV24-1 to TRBJ2-2; 7 positions agree with TRBD1. The CDR3 is made up of 15 amino acids. Germline CDR1 reads KGHDR; CDR2 reads SFDVKD. The CDR3: CATSELQGNIGELFF. The CDR3 DNA reads TGTGCCACCAGTGAGCTACAGGGGAACATCGGGGAGCTGTTTTTT.

Notes on this clonotype: Since a much larger clone is just one base distant, this may be a read error. V usage is TRBV6-1 and J usage is TRBJ1-1; D might be TRBD1 (5 bases). This CDR3 comprises 16 residues. Germline loops: CDR1 MNHNS, CDR2 SASEGT. The CDR3, as DNA: TGTGTCAGCAGTGAATCGACTTGGGGAGGGGACACTGAAGCTTTCTTT. This sequence encodes CVSSESTWGGDTEAFF.

Worth noting for this clonotype: Possible read error: a much larger clone is one base away. This chain links TRBV5-1 with TRBJ1-1; no definite D call. Trimming removed 1 base at V and 1 base at J, with 14 bases between. Germline V gene lookup returns CDR1 SGHRS and CDR2 YFSETQ. This CDR3 contains 16 residues. This CDR3 is CASSLTVRDRNTEAFF. CDR3 nucleotides: TGCGCCAGCAGCTTGACCGTTAGGGATAGGAACACTGAAGCTTTCTTT.

As concerns this clonotype: Given a much more abundant clone one base away, this may be a read error. This chain uses TRBV20-1 with TRBJ2-7; TRBD2 is a possible D gene (5 bases). Trimming removed 3 bases at V and 7 bases at J, with 22 bases between. CDR3 size: 15 residues. Per germline, CDR1 DFQATT and CDR2 SNEGSKA (reference sequence). The CDR3 DNA reads as TGCAGTGCTAGCTCCGCTAGCACGGTGGAAGGGGAGCAGTACTTC. It codes for CSASSASTVEGEQYF.

The V gene is TRBV11-3, the J gene TRBJ2-7; either TRBD1 or TRBD2 may fit D (5 bases each). The CDR3 spans 14 residues. The germline gives CDR1 SGHNT, CDR2 YENEEA. Here the CDR3 DNA reads TGTACAAGCAGTTTACGAGGGGCCTTCTACGAGCAGTACTTC. It is translated as CTSSLRGAFYEQYF.

This clonotype showed up just a few times. One end of the junction does not line up with germline, which may come from a read error. J is TRBJ2-2 and V is TRBV11-3, with D perhaps matching TRBD1 (5 bases). Germline CDR1 and CDR2: SGHNT and YENEEA. The CDR3 sequence is 15 residues long. The CDR3 DNA is TGTGCCAGCAGCTTAGTGGGGCGACACACCCGGGAGCTGTTTTTT. It codes for CASSLVGRHTRELFF.